These T cell receptor beta chains were read from a single sample in a study of T cell responses to AZD1222 COVID-19 vaccine. The protocol was immunoSEQ multiplex PCR, while the TCRdb copy is restricted to in-frame clones and leaves out a portion. The table lists 150,000 to 200,000 clones, approximately 93% of them singletons, with around 4.3% in the top ten. The sequencing used peripheral blood, collected on day 0 of AZD1222 vaccination. The receptors come from an adult in good health. CDR3s include the opening cysteine and the closing phenylalanine or tryptophan.

J gene,V gene,CDR3 protein
TRBJ1-2,TRBV18,CASSRGVPWGYTF
TRBJ2-2,TRBV5-1,CASSLGLKNTGELFF
TRBJ1-1,TRBV5-4,CASSPDADRFTEAFF
TRBJ2-7,TRBV19,CASSEDSGGIYEQYF
TRBJ1-3,TRBV27,CASSPGQGLTSGNTIYF
TRBJ2-1,TRBV10-2,CASRTSGTSYNEQFF
TRBJ2-7,TRBV5-1,CASSPGTRTEQYF
TRBJ1-2,TRBV3-1/TRBV3-2,CASSRAGGWHGYTF
TRBJ1-1,TRBV6-1,CASSEMDRNTEAFF
TRBJ1-6,TRBV15,CATSRAAGGESPLHF
TRBJ1-2,TRBV9,CASSVKGGGYTF
TRBJ2-7,TRBV27,CASSLLGTGGSGEQYF
TRBJ2-7,TRBV27,CASSYSVGGTSGSYSYEQYF
TRBJ1-4,TRBV5-1,CASSLRRGGTNEKLFF
TRBJ1-6,TRBV13,CASSARPASSYNSPLHF
TRBJ1-5,TRBV3-1/TRBV3-2,CASSNRGQQPQHF
TRBJ1-1,TRBV6-5,CASTGLSRNTEAFF
TRBJ1-2,TRBV4-1,CASSQADDYGYTF
TRBJ1-4,TRBV5-4,CASNRAGTTNEKLFF
TRBJ1-5,TRBV19,CASGGTGGSNQPQHF